This TCR beta chain originates from a study of neurological immune-mediated disorders. Notes on the study in general: Multiple sclerosis, the disease with the least TCR clonal expansion, fell below healthy controls, whereas HTLV-1-associated myelopathy showed the most.

About this clonotype itself: Its antigen is unknown. The junction and the germline gene differ at one end; a read error may be behind it.

Germline CDR1 is MNHNS and CDR2 is SASEGT. The CDR3 is made up of 15 amino acids. The sample's time point: technical triplicate 2. TCRdb called the 5' RACE reads again in MiXCR, with one record for every CDR3 protein. Here the sample spans under 65,000 distinct CDR3 sequences, around 24% being singletons. Source material: PBMCs. The rearrangement links TRBV6-1 to TRBJ2-1, with 11 bases fitting TRBD2. This sequence originates from a man between 60 and 75 years old with HTLV-1-associated myelopathy (HAM/TSP). This CDR3 reads CASRITSGSHDEQCF. DNA for the CDR3: TGTGCCAGCAGGATTACTAGCGGGAGTCACGATGAGCAGTGCTTC.